What follows is one TCR beta chain and its context. The sample belongs to a study of blood T cell repertoires in COVID-19. Overall study: Both acute and convalescent COVID-19 samples were obtained from the United States, Italy and Spain. Sources were T cells, B-cell-depleted T cells, or PBMCs; the material itself was cDNA or gDNA.

Per the study methods: It was from reference gene primer amplification that nucleated cell counts were estimated. Method: immunoSEQ multiplex PCR; TCRdb's copy keeps in-frame clones and lacks some. D and trimming were read from the DNA, whereas the V and J calls and clone size are those reported in that table. The table includes approximately 280,000 clones, 88% detected once. The CDR3 extends over 15 amino acids. Germline CDR1 is LGHNT and CDR2 is FRNRAP. Trimming stripped 0 bases from V and 4 bases from J, with 12 bases between. This clonotype originated in a man aged 18 to 35 with active or convalescent COVID-19. Specimen: peripheral blood. This rearrangement joins TRBV12-5 to TRBJ1-1, with a weak D call TRBD1 (6 bases). The CDR3 DNA follows: TGTGCTAGTGGTTTGGTAGAAAGGGGGGGCACTGAAGCTTTCTTT. It specifies CASGLVERGGTEAFF.